A selection of T cell receptor beta chains follows, all from one sample in a study of blood T cell repertoires in COVID-19. Libraries were prepared by immunoSEQ multiplex PCR; TCRdb keeps only in-frame clonotypes and omits some of them. Found here are under 200,000 clones, approximately 83% of them singletons; the top ten hold about an eighth. The source material was PBMCs or T cells enriched from blood (not recorded which). All receptors derive from a woman aged 55-70 years who had recovered from COVID-19. Both conserved end residues are trimmed from each CDR3. The size of a clone is reported for some rows only, either as once, few or many, or as a class for expanded clones.

v_call: TRBV5-1
j_call: TRBJ1-1
clone_size: -
cdr3_aa: ASSLYGQGAGAF

v_call: TRBV5-4
j_call: TRBJ1-4
clone_size: -
cdr3_aa: ASSLGGQYFEKLF

v_call: TRBV2
j_call: TRBJ1-5
clone_size: -
cdr3_aa: ASSESQGAGPQH

v_call: TRBV4-1
j_call: TRBJ1-2
clone_size: -
cdr3_aa: ASSHTLGGRNYGYT

v_call: TRBV30
j_call: TRBJ1-1
clone_size: -
cdr3_aa: AWRGNDPGLSAF

v_call: TRBV27
j_call: TRBJ1-2
clone_size: -
cdr3_aa: ASSPGQGTDWDYGYT

v_call: TRBV19
j_call: TRBJ2-5
clone_size: -
cdr3_aa: ASSITTSGGGETQY

v_call: TRBV27
j_call: TRBJ2-1
clone_size: once
cdr3_aa: ASSGIGTSGSREQF

v_call: TRBV4-1
j_call: TRBJ2-7
clone_size: -
cdr3_aa: ASSQAPGYEQY

v_call: TRBV9
j_call: TRBJ2-7
clone_size: -
cdr3_aa: ASSVDGGASYEQY

v_call: TRBV12-3/TRBV12-4
j_call: TRBJ1-1
clone_size: -
cdr3_aa: ASSLGRSTEAF

v_call: TRBV9
j_call: TRBJ2-3
clone_size: -
cdr3_aa: ASSERQGGNTDTQY

v_call: TRBV6-5
j_call: TRBJ2-7
clone_size: once
cdr3_aa: ASSYTWTGNEQY

v_call: TRBV7-9
j_call: TRBJ2-5
clone_size: -
cdr3_aa: ASSLGRVGTGTTQETQY

v_call: TRBV29-1
j_call: TRBJ1-5
clone_size: -
cdr3_aa: SARDRVGPQH

v_call: TRBV5-1
j_call: TRBJ2-1
clone_size: -
cdr3_aa: ATKPLAGGYNEQF

v_call: TRBV10-3
j_call: TRBJ1-1
clone_size: -
cdr3_aa: AISERGGDTEAF

v_call: TRBV2
j_call: TRBJ1-5
clone_size: -
cdr3_aa: ASSETGRDQPQH

v_call: TRBV6-5
j_call: TRBJ2-4
clone_size: -
cdr3_aa: ASSPGGDLRTIQY

v_call: TRBV14
j_call: TRBJ1-2
clone_size: once
cdr3_aa: ASSLYSGTGGLGYGYT

v_call: TRBV28
j_call: TRBJ1-4
clone_size: -
cdr3_aa: ASSPGAGANEKLF

v_call: TRBV6-1
j_call: TRBJ2-7
clone_size: -
cdr3_aa: ASSEGSDYEQY

v_call: TRBV7-2
j_call: TRBJ2-1
clone_size: -
cdr3_aa: ASSPRDTYNEQF

v_call: TRBV5-6
j_call: TRBJ1-2
clone_size: -
cdr3_aa: ASSLPGENYGYT

v_call: TRBV6-1
j_call: TRBJ1-2
clone_size: -
cdr3_aa: ASSELLGSYPYGYT

v_call: TRBV7-8
j_call: TRBJ2-1
clone_size: -
cdr3_aa: ASSLKREPAYNEQF

v_call: TRBV5-1
j_call: TRBJ1-1
clone_size: -
cdr3_aa: ASSWRGLGSDTEAF

v_call: TRBV3-1/TRBV3-2
j_call: TRBJ1-1
clone_size: once
cdr3_aa: ASSQPPGGAAF

v_call: TRBV3-1/TRBV3-2
j_call: TRBJ1-1
clone_size: -
cdr3_aa: ASSQNRGFTEAF

v_call: TRBV5-1
j_call: TRBJ1-1
clone_size: -
cdr3_aa: ASSPLGQTGLNTEAF

v_call: TRBV6-6
j_call: TRBJ2-7
clone_size: -
cdr3_aa: ASLGQGGSYEQY

v_call: TRBV5-1
j_call: TRBJ2-3
clone_size: -
cdr3_aa: ASSTSGAYTDTQY

v_call: TRBV28
j_call: TRBJ1-1
clone_size: -
cdr3_aa: ASNHREKVVGF

v_call: TRBV6-5
j_call: TRBJ2-7
clone_size: -
cdr3_aa: ASRVIGSVSYEQY

v_call: TRBV7-2
j_call: TRBJ1-6
clone_size: -
cdr3_aa: ASSLGAGGELH

v_call: TRBV19
j_call: TRBJ1-2
clone_size: -
cdr3_aa: ASRSTGGNYGYT

v_call: TRBV2
j_call: TRBJ2-2
clone_size: -
cdr3_aa: ASSERQLTGELF

v_call: TRBV19
j_call: TRBJ1-2
clone_size: -
cdr3_aa: ASSPPGQGFYGYT

v_call: TRBV7-9
j_call: TRBJ2-3
clone_size: -
cdr3_aa: ASSPAGGSTDTQY

v_call: TRBV28
j_call: TRBJ1-5
clone_size: -
cdr3_aa: ASSFTGGLSAQH

v_call: TRBV2
j_call: TRBJ1-1
clone_size: -
cdr3_aa: ASKGRGETEAF

v_call: TRBV29-1
j_call: TRBJ2-7
clone_size: -
cdr3_aa: SVEMPGQGTYEQY

v_call: TRBV3-1/TRBV3-2
j_call: TRBJ2-2
clone_size: -
cdr3_aa: ASSQPPATSDGELF

v_call: TRBV30
j_call: TRBJ1-6
clone_size: few
cdr3_aa: AWRLGQGNSPLH

v_call: TRBV25-1
j_call: TRBJ2-7
clone_size: -
cdr3_aa: ASSEYWGLEQY

v_call: TRBV5-1
j_call: TRBJ2-1
clone_size: -
cdr3_aa: ASSSVLAGPEQF

v_call: TRBV6-2/TRBV6-3
j_call: TRBJ2-1
clone_size: once
cdr3_aa: ASSLPGLAAYNEQF

v_call: TRBV4-2
j_call: TRBJ2-1
clone_size: -
cdr3_aa: ASSQMGHWDNEQF